This TCR beta chain was captured by sequencing in a study of control samples from healthy donors and cancer patients. The CDR3 spans 17 residues. Germline lookup yields CDR1 SGDLS and CDR2 YYNGEE. V lost 2 bases and J lost 8; bases outside the gene matches: 12. Method: immunoSEQ multiplex PCR; TCRdb's copy keeps in-frame clones and lacks some. The table records 98,000 or so clones, about 88% of them present only once. The sequence derives from a woman in her 70s in good health. Material: blood. The chain links TRBV9 to TRBJ1-4; TRBD1 matches 10 bases. CDR3 residues: CASSVGPLTGGPEKLFF. DNA of the CDR3: TGTGCCAGCAGCGTCGGACCCCTGACAGGGGGCCCCGAAAAACTGTTTTTT. Using reference TRBV9 and TRBJ1-4 for the parts outside the CDR3, the full variable domain is DSGVTQTPKHLITATGQRVTLRCSPRSGDLSVYWYQQSLDQGLQFLIQYYNGEERAKGNILERFSAQQFPDLHSELNLSSLELGDSALYFCASSVGPLTGGPEKLFFGSGTQLSVL.